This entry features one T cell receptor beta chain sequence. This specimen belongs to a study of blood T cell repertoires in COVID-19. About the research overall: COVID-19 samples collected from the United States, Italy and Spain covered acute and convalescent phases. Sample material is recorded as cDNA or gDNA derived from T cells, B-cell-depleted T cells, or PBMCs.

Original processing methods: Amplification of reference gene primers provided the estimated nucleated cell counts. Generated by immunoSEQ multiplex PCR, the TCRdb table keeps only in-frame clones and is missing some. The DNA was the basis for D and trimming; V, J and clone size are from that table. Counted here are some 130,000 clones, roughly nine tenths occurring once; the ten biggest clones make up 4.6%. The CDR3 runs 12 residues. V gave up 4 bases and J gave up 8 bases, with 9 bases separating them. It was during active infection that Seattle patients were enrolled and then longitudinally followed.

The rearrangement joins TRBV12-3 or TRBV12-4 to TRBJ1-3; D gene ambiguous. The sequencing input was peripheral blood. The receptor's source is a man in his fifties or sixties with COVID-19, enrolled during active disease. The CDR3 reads CASSSWLDTIYF. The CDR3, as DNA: TGTGCCAGCAGTTCCTGGCTGGACACCATATATTTT.